These 14 T cell receptor beta chains share one sample of origin, sequenced in a study of blood T cell repertoires in COVID-19. The table came from immunoSEQ multiplex PCR; TCRdb's copy has only in-frame clones and leaves some out. Of 100,000 to 150,000 clones detected, more than 75% appear once; the ten largest clones hold more than 3.5%. What was sequenced was peripheral blood. The source is a woman in her fifties or sixties with acute or convalescent COVID-19.

The rearrangement uses TRBV11-2 and TRBJ2-1; unclear D gene. This CDR3 has 14 residues. Trimming removed 1 base at V and 5 bases at J, with 9 bases between. CDR1 is SGHAT and CDR2 is FQNNGV in the germline V gene. The CDR3 DNA reads TGTGCCAGCAGCTTAGGGAGCGCGGACAATGAGCAGTTCTTC. Protein product: CASSLGSADNEQFF.

The V call is TRBV18, the J call TRBJ1-2, with TRBD1 matching over 7 bases. Trimming at V came to 4 bases and at J to 2 bases, leaving 7 bases not matched to a gene. Germline CDR1 KGHSH, CDR2 LQKENI. This CDR3 contains 15 residues. The CDR3 DNA is TGTGCCAGCTCACTAGACAGGGCAAAAAACTATGGCTACACCTTC. It yields the protein CASSLDRAKNYGYTF.

The table lists this clone with a few counts. The chain employs TRBV6-5 and TRBJ1-1; no clear D. V was shortened by 8 bases and J by 8 bases, with 12 bases between the two germline ends. The CDR3 spans 11 residues. Germline V gene data show CDR1 as MNHEY and CDR2 as SVGAGI. The CDR3 here is CASVTGNEAFF. As DNA, the CDR3 is TGTGCCAGCGTAACGGGGAACGAAGCTTTCTTT.

The V call is TRBV28, the J call TRBJ2-7; 8 bases match TRBD2. The CDR3 length is 17 residues. With 4 bases clipped from V and 0 bases from J, the junction kept 11 bases outside the gene matches. Germline CDR1 reads MDHEN; CDR2 reads SYDVKM. CDR3 in amino acids: CASSSIELGLVSYEQYF. In DNA, the CDR3 is TGTGCCAGCAGTTCAATCGAATTGGGACTAGTCTCCTACGAGCAGTACTTC.

This clone was recorded only once. The chain recombines TRBV5-6 with TRBJ2-5, with 10 bases aligning to TRBD1. CDR3 length equals 14 residues. Germline V lookup: CDR1 SGHDT, CDR2 YYEEEE. V lost 4 bases, J lost 3 bases, and 3 bases stayed unmatched. The CDR3 bases are TGTGCCAGCAGCGCCGGGACAGGGGAAGAGACCCAGTACTTC. It is translated as CASSAGTGEETQYF.

The chain joins TRBV5-1 to TRBJ1-1; TRBD1 agrees at 7 bases. The J segment lost 11 bases and the V segment lost 0 bases, leaving 7 bases of the junction unmatched. The CDR3 loop spans 13 amino acids. The germline CDR1 and CDR2 sequences are SGHRS and YFSETQ. The CDR3 is CASSLEATGRAFF. In DNA, the CDR3 is TGCGCCAGCAGCTTGGAAGCGACAGGGAGGGCTTTCTTT.

This chain uses TRBV30 with TRBJ2-7; 7 bases map to TRBD1. Trimming removed 7 bases from V and 3 bases from J; junction bases left unmatched: 12. Germline V gene sequence: CDR1 GTSNPN, CDR2 SVGIG (reference sequence). The CDR3 is made up of 14 amino acids. This CDR3 reads CASDRLRDSYEQYF. The CDR3, as DNA: TGTGCCTCGGACCGCCTCCGGGACAGCTACGAGCAGTACTTC.

This rearrangement joins TRBV15 to TRBJ1-2, with a weak D call TRBD1 (6 bases). Germline loops: CDR1 LNHNV, CDR2 YYDKDF (reference sequence). The ends were cut back, 2 bases at V and 5 bases at J, with 6 bases in the middle. This CDR3 has 12 amino acids. CDR3 bases: TGTGCCACCAGCAGAACAGGGTATGGCTACACCTTC. It is translated as CATSRTGYGYTF.

V usage is TRBV21-1 and J usage is TRBJ2-5; the D call in the table, TRBD2, was not verified against the DNA. TRBV21-1 is an annotated pseudogene. This CDR3 is built from 13 residues. In DNA form, the CDR3 reads TGTGCCAGCTCTCATCGGAGGAGGGAGACCCAGTACTTC. Its translation: CASSHRRRETQYF.

This clone was seen only once. This chain connects TRBV19 to TRBJ2-5; 13 bases match TRBD2. Trimming cost V 4 bases and J 5 bases; bases outside gene matches: 16. The CDR3 is made up of 19 amino acids. Germline lookup yields CDR1 LNHDA and CDR2 SQIVND (reference sequence). This CDR3 is CASSTPPGWLTSGRETQYF. CDR3 bases: TGTGCCAGTAGTACTCCGCCGGGCTGGTTGACTAGCGGGAGGGAGACCCAGTACTTC.

This clone has only a few counts. V gene TRBV18 combines with J gene TRBJ1-5; tentative D call: TRBD1 (5 bases). V shed 2 bases and J shed 2 bases, with 7 bases lying between them. Germline V gives CDR1 KGHSH, CDR2 LQKENI. CDR3 length: 14 residues. The CDR3 nucleotides read TGTGCCAGCTCACCATCGACAGGCAATCAGCCCCAGCATTTT. It is translated as CASSPSTGNQPQHF.

This chain uses TRBV7-3 with TRBJ2-3; TRBD2 aligns across 13 bases. There are 22 residues in the CDR3. Germline lookup yields CDR1 SGHTA and CDR2 FQGTGA. After removal of 2 bases from V and 1 base from J, the junction contained 18 bases not matched to a gene. CDR3 DNA: TGTGCCAGCAGCTTACGACTAGCGGGAGGACCCAAGTCGACTGACGGCACAGATACGCAGTATTTT. Translation gives CASSLRLAGGPKSTDGTDTQYF.

The chain combines TRBV30 with TRBJ2-1, with a tentative D call TRBD2 (6 bases). Germline V gene lookup returns CDR1 GTSNPN and CDR2 SVGIG (reference sequence). The V gene lost 1 base and the J gene lost 2 bases, with 18 bases spanning the gap. This CDR3 has 17 amino acids. CDR3 region: CAWSGGSGGGAYNEQFF. CDR3 coding DNA: TGTGCCTGGAGTGGGGGGTCGGGCGGAGGGGCCTACAATGAGCAGTTCTTC.

J is TRBJ1-2 and V is TRBV27; 7 bases agree with TRBD1. With V trimmed by 6 bases and J by 5 bases, 6 bases remained unmatched. The germline CDR1 and CDR2 sequences are MNHEY and SMNVEV (reference sequence). CDR3 length equals 13 residues. The CDR3 is CASRPRQGYGYTF. In nucleotides, the CDR3 is TGTGCCAGCAGGCCGAGACAGGGATATGGCTACACCTTC.